There are a few counts of the clone carrying this T cell receptor (beta chain). What it binds is unknown. MiXCR was run by TCRdb on the 5' RACE reads, yielding one entry per CDR3 protein. Of 350,000 to 450,000 distinct CDR3 sequences in the sample, 25% to 30% were seen once. This sample was included in a study of T-cell memory formation after mild COVID-19. Whole-study results and caveats: Whether second-wave clones peaking at day 37 were SARS-CoV-2 specific went unconfirmed.

CDR3 length: 14 residues. Germline V gives CDR1 DFQATT, CDR2 SNEGSKA (reference sequence). V dropped 6 bases and J dropped 11 bases, with 25 bases sitting between them. This clonotype was obtained from an adult woman who had mild COVID-19 (a few samples of this study predate the infection). Cell type and time point are not known. The sample comprised PBMCs or a T cell subset sorted from them (not recorded which). The chain employs TRBV20-1 and TRBJ1-1; no firm D call. The CDR3 reads CSAPRIGRNSDAFF. The CDR3 DNA follows: TGCAGTGCGCCGAGGATAGGGCGAAACTCCGACGCTTTCTTT.